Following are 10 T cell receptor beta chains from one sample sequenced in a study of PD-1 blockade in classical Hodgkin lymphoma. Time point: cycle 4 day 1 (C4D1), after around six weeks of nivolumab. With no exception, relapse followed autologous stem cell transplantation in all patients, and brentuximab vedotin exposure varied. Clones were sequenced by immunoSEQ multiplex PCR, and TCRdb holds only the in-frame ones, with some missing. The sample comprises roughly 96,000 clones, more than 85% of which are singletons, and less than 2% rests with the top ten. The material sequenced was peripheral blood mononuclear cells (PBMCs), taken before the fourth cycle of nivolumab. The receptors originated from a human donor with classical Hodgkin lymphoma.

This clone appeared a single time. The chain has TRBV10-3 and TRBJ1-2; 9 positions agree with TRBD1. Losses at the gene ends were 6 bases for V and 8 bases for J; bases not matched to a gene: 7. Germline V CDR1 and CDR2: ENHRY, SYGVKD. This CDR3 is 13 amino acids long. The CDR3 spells CAIRGTGTDGYTF. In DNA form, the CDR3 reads TGTGCCATCAGGGGGACAGGGACGGACGGCTACACCTTC.

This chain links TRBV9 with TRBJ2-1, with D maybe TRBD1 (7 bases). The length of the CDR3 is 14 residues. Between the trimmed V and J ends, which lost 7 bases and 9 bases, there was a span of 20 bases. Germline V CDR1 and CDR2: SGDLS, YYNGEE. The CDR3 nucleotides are TGTGCCAGCCGCCCGGAGGGGGCGAAAACTGAGCAGTTCTTC. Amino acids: CASRPEGAKTEQFF.

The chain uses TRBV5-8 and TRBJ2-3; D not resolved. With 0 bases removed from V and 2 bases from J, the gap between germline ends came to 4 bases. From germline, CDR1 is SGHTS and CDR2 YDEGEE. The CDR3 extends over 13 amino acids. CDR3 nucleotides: TGTGCCAGCAGCTTGGAACCCACAGATACGCAGTATTTT. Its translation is CASSLEPTDTQYF.

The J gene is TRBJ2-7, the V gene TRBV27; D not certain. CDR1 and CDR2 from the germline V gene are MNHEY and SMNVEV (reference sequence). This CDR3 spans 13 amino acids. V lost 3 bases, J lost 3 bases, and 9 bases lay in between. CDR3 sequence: CASSFGRIYEQYF. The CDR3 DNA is TGTGCCAGCAGTTTTGGCCGGATCTACGAGCAGTACTTC.

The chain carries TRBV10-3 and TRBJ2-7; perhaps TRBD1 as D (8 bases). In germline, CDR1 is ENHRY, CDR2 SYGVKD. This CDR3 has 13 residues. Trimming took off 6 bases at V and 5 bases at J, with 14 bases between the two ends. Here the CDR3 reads CAISDRGGHEQYF. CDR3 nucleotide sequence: TGTGCCATCAGCGACAGGGGAGGGCACGAGCAGTACTTC.

CDR3 coding DNA: TGTGCCAGCGCTGGACAGGGAGACTATGGCTACACCTTC. Protein product: CASAGQGDYGYTF. V and J are TRBV19 and TRBJ1-2, with 8 bases fitting TRBD1. Germline V gene lookup returns CDR1 LNHDA and CDR2 SQIVND (reference sequence). The V gene end was trimmed by 9 bases and the J gene end by 3 bases; junction bases not matched to a gene: 6. The CDR3 is 13 residues long.

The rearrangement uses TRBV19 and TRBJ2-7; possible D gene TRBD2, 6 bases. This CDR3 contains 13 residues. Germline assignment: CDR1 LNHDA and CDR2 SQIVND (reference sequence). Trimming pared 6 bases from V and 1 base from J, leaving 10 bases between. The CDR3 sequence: CASRRDGSYEQYF. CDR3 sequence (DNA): TGTGCCAGTAGGCGGGACGGTTCCTACGAGCAGTACTTC.

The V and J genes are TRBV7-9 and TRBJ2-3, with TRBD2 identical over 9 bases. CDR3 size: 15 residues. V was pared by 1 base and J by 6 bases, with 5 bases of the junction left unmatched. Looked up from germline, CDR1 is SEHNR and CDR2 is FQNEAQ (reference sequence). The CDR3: CASSLVAGAADTQYF. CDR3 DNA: TGTGCCAGCAGCTTAGTAGCGGGAGCAGCGGATACGCAGTATTTT. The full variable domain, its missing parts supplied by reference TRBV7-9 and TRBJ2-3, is DTGVSQNPRHKITKRGQNVTFRCDPISEHNRLYWYRQTLGQGPEFLTYFQNEAQLEKSRLLSDRFSAERPKGSFSTLEIQRTEQGDSAMYLCASSLVAGAADTQYFGPGTRLTVL.

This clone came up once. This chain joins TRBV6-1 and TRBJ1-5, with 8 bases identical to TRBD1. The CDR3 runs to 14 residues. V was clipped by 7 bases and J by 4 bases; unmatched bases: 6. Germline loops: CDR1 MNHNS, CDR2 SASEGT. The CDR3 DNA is TGTGCCAGCACCCAGGGGGCGGAAAATCAGCCCCAGCATTTT. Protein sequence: CASTQGAENQPQHF.

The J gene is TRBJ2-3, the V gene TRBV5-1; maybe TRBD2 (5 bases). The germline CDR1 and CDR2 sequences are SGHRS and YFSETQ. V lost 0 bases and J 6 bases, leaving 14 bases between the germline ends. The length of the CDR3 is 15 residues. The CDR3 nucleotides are TGCGCCAGCAGCTTGGAGGTGGCGGGTAGGGATACGCAGTATTTT. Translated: CASSLEVAGRDTQYF.